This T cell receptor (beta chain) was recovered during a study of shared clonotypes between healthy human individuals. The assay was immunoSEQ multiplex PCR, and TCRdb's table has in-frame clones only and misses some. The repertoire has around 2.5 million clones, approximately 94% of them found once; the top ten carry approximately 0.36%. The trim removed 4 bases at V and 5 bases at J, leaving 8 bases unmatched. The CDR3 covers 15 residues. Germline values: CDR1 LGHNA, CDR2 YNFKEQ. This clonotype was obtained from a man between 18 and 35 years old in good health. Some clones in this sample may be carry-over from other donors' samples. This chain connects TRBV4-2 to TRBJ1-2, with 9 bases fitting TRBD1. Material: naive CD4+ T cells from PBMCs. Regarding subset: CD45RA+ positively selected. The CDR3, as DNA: TGTGCCAGCAGCCTTCCTGGACAGGGGACGTATGGCTACACCTTC. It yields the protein CASSLPGQGTYGYTF.